This passage covers 23 T cell receptor beta chains from one sample sequenced in a study of cytomegalovirus exposure and HLA in healthy donors. The PCR ran on 60 Vbeta and 13 Jbeta primers. Clones were sequenced by immunoSEQ multiplex PCR, and TCRdb holds only the in-frame ones, with some missing. Seen here are about 200,000 clones, 78% observed once, and the top ten hold 3.5% to 4%. The sequencing input was PBMCs. The receptors here all came from a male donor in good health and CMV-seronegative.

The rearrangement joins TRBV30 to TRBJ1-1, with D unresolved. CDR3 length: 15 amino acids. Trimming removed 4 bases from V and 5 bases from J, with 20 bases in between. The germline gives CDR1 GTSNPN, CDR2 SVGIG (reference sequence). CDR3 DNA sequence: TGTGCCTGGAACCCCCTGGGAGGGAAGAGGACTGAAGCTTTCTTT. Amino acid sequence: CAWNPLGGKRTEAFF.

This rearrangement joins TRBV28 to TRBJ1-2; 10 bases are a match to TRBD1. The J segment lost 8 bases and the V segment lost 6 bases, leaving 9 bases of the junction unmatched. Germline V gene data show CDR1 as MDHEN and CDR2 as SYDVKM. This CDR3 region has 14 residues. CDR3 DNA sequence: TGTGCCAGCAGAACCGGACAGGGGGTAAGGGGCTACACCTTC. As protein: CASRTGQGVRGYTF.

In regard to this clone: Different DNA sequences within this sample yield the same CDR3. V and J are TRBV9 and TRBJ2-7, with TRBD2 matching 7 bases. J was trimmed by 1 base and V by 0 bases; bases with no gene match: 4. The CDR3 runs to 15 residues. Looked up from germline, CDR1 is SGDLS and CDR2 is YYNGEE. The CDR3 here is CASSVAGGPSYEQYF. CDR3 in DNA: TGTGCCAGCAGCGTAGCGGGAGGACCTTCCTACGAGCAGTACTTC.

The chain combines TRBV5-4 with TRBJ2-2, with 7 bases that match TRBD2. After removal of 4 bases from V and 4 bases from J, the junction contained 7 bases not matched to a gene. Looked up from germline, CDR1 is SGHNT and CDR2 is YYREEE (reference sequence). This CDR3 region has 15 residues. Here the CDR3 DNA reads TGTGCCAGCAGCCCAAAAACTAGCGCCACCGGGGAGCTGTTTTTT. Its translation is CASSPKTSATGELFF.

This clone occurred once. The chain recombines TRBV5-1 with TRBJ2-2, with 7 bases that match TRBD1. Germline CDR1 reads SGHRS; CDR2 reads YFSETQ. CDR3 length: 16 residues. Trimming at V came to 1 base and at J to 2 bases, leaving 5 bases not matched to a gene. CDR3 coding DNA: TGCGCCAGCAGCTTGACCGGGACAGCAAACACCGGGGAGCTGTTTTTT. Its protein product is CASSLTGTANTGELFF. Full variable domain (remainder filled in from reference TRBV5-1 and TRBJ2-2): KAGVTQTPRYLIKTRGQQVTLSCSPISGHRSVSWYQQTPGQGLQFLFEYFSETQRNKGNFPGRFSGRQFSNSRSEMNVSTLELGDSALYLCASSLTGTANTGELFFGEGSRLTVL.

V usage is TRBV4-2 and J usage is TRBJ1-2; possible D gene TRBD1, 5 bases. CDR1 is LGHNA and CDR2 is YNFKEQ in the germline V gene. There are 15 residues in the CDR3. Trimming left V 0 bases short and J 6 bases short, with 14 bases between. The CDR3 sequence is CASSQDSAGSDGYTF. The CDR3 nucleotides read TGTGCCAGCAGCCAAGATTCGGCAGGGTCGGATGGCTACACCTTC.

The chain links TRBV7-9 to TRBJ1-2, with D possibly TRBD1 on 6 matching bases. Germline V lookup: CDR1 SEHNR, CDR2 FQNEAQ (reference sequence). This CDR3 has 13 amino acids. V was shortened by 2 bases and J by 8 bases, with 12 bases between the two germline ends. CDR3: CASSLSGGAGYTF. Written as DNA, the CDR3 is TGTGCCAGCAGCTTATCTGGGGGCGCCGGCTACACCTTC.

This chain joins TRBV6-5 and TRBJ2-3, with D perhaps matching TRBD1 (6 bases). V lost 5 bases and J lost 3, with 12 bases in between. CDR1 is MNHEY and CDR2 is SVGAGI in the germline V gene. This CDR3 has 14 residues. In nucleotides, the CDR3 is TGTGCCAGCAGTGATCGGCAGGGGACAGATACGCAGTATTTT. It encodes CASSDRQGTDTQYF.

The chain recombines TRBV7-3 with TRBJ1-1; tentative D call: TRBD1 (5 bases). The CDR3 totals 13 residues. The V end was cut by 4 bases, the J end by 5 bases, with 11 bases between. Germline CDR1 is SGHTA and CDR2 is FQGTGA. The CDR3 is CASSSLRETEAFF. In DNA form, the CDR3 reads TGTGCCAGCAGCTCGCTCAGGGAAACTGAAGCTTTCTTT.

The V gene is TRBV6-5, the J gene TRBJ1-1; a possible D gene is TRBD1 (6 bases). Trimming cost V 1 base and J 1 base, with 10 bases left between them. Germline CDR1 and CDR2: MNHEY and SVGAGI. The CDR3 consists of 15 residues. The CDR3 here is CASSYFGTQNTEAFF. In DNA, the CDR3 is TGTGCCAGCAGTTACTTCGGGACACAGAACACTGAAGCTTTCTTT.

The rearrangement links TRBV14 to TRBJ2-3, with 13 bases aligning to TRBD2. In germline, CDR1 is SGHDN, CDR2 FVKESK. The junction had 3 bases not matched to a gene; V was cut back by 3 bases and J by 6 bases. This CDR3 comprises 15 residues. CDR3 residues: CASSQGLAGSDTQYF. The CDR3 bases are TGTGCCAGCAGCCAGGGACTAGCGGGGTCCGATACGCAGTATTTT.

The table lists this clone with a few counts. J is TRBJ2-7 and V is TRBV7-2; TRBD1 matches at 9 bases. The CDR3 is 14 residues long. V trimming: 1 base; J trimming: 7 bases; junction bases outside the gene matches: 5. CDR1 SGHTA and CDR2 FQGNSA come from the germline V gene. Here the CDR3 reads CASSLGTGVREQYF. CDR3 nucleotides: TGTGCCAGCAGCTTAGGGACAGGGGTGAGAGAGCAGTACTTC.

The chain carries TRBV6-1 and TRBJ2-7; 7 bases fit TRBD2. Germline V gene data show CDR1 as MNHNS and CDR2 as SASEGT. The CDR3 covers 14 residues. The ends lost 3 bases at V and 2 bases at J; junction bases unmatched: 4. The chain's CDR3 is CASSEGRAAYEQYF. CDR3 in DNA: TGTGCCAGCAGTGAGGGGAGGGCCGCCTACGAGCAGTACTTC.

The chain is built from TRBV10-1 and TRBJ1-5; 10 nucleotides match TRBD1. The CDR3 consists of 18 residues. V shed 4 bases and J 2 bases; nucleotides not matched to a gene: 11. Germline loops: CDR1 WNHNN, CDR2 SYGVQD (reference sequence). This chain's CDR3 is CASSAEPDRGRGNQPQHF. The CDR3 DNA sequence: TGCGCCAGCAGTGCAGAGCCCGACAGGGGGCGAGGCAATCAGCCCCAGCATTTT.

The chain is built from TRBV29-1 and TRBJ2-7; D might be TRBD2 (6 bases). The CDR3 runs 15 residues. Per germline, CDR1 SQVTM and CDR2 ANQGSEA. V was clipped by 1 base and J by 4 bases, with 17 bases between them. The CDR3 protein is CSVEAGRGSGYEQYF. CDR3 coding DNA: TGCAGCGTTGAAGCCGGACGGGGGAGCGGGTACGAGCAGTACTTC.

This chain connects TRBV15 to TRBJ1-4, with D possibly being TRBD1 (6 bases). The CDR3 is 18 residues long. Per germline, CDR1 LNHNV and CDR2 YYDKDF (reference sequence). Trimming pared 0 bases from V and 0 bases from J, leaving 14 bases between. In DNA form, the CDR3 reads TGTGCCACCAGCAGAGACGGCAGGGGAAGGGCAACTAATGAAAAACTGTTTTTT. As protein: CATSRDGRGRATNEKLFF.

The gene calls are TRBV19 and TRBJ2-3; 7 nucleotides line up with TRBD2. Germline CDR1 and CDR2: LNHDA and SQIVND (reference sequence). Losses at the gene ends were 8 bases for V and 0 bases for J; bases not matched to a gene: 11. The CDR3 is made up of 16 amino acids. The CDR3 is CASGPGTTSSTDTQYF. The CDR3 DNA sequence: TGTGCCAGTGGGCCCGGGACTACCTCCAGCACAGATACGCAGTATTTT.

The genes are TRBV1 and TRBJ2-5; the table's D call of TRBD1 was not tested on the DNA. TRBV1 is termed a pseudogene. CDR3 length: 15 amino acids. The CDR3 DNA reads TGCACCAGCTTTATGGGACAGGCAGTCCAAGAGACCCAGTACTTC. Translation: CTSFMGQAVQETQYF.

J is TRBJ2-1 and V is TRBV28, with a possible D match to TRBD1 (6 bases). The germline gives CDR1 MDHEN, CDR2 SYDVKM. This CDR3 contains 13 residues. Between the trimmed V and J ends, which lost 6 bases and 9 bases, there was a span of 15 bases. CDR3 amino acids: CASSRGRVTEQFF. Here the CDR3 DNA reads TGTGCCAGCAGCAGGGGCAGGGTAACTGAGCAGTTCTTC.

Remarks on this clone: An end of the junction does not agree with germline; a read error may underlie this. This sequence joins TRBV7-9 and TRBJ1-5, with a weak D call TRBD1 (5 bases). Germline V gene data show CDR1 as SEHNR and CDR2 as FQNEAQ (reference sequence). The CDR3 is made up of 15 amino acids. Here the CDR3 DNA reads TGTTCCAGCAGCTCTCTTGGACATAGCAATCAGCCCCAGCATTTT. This codes for CSSSSLGHSNQPQHF.

This clone has only a few counts. The gene calls are TRBV11-2 and TRBJ1-4; D is possibly TRBD1 (6 bases). Trimming left V 6 bases short and J 8 bases short, with 16 bases between. The CDR3 runs to 14 residues. Germline CDR1 and CDR2: SGHAT and FQNNGV. CDR3 sequence (DNA): TGTGCCAGCAGACCGACAGGCAGATTGGAAAAACTGTTTTTT. Its translation is CASRPTGRLEKLFF.

This clone was seen a single time. This chain joins TRBV30 and TRBJ1-5, with no clear D. The germline V and J ends were trimmed by 4 bases and 2 bases, with 9 bases remaining between them. The CDR3 is 13 residues long. Per germline, CDR1 GTSNPN and CDR2 SVGIG (reference sequence). The CDR3 here is CAWNSQGNQPQHF. CDR3 in DNA: TGTGCCTGGAATTCGCAGGGCAATCAGCCCCAGCATTTT. Full variable domain (remainder filled in from reference TRBV30 and TRBJ1-5): SQTIHQWPATLVQPVGSPLSLECTVEGTSNPNLYWYRQAAGRGLQLLFYSVGIGQISSEVPQNLSASRPQDRQFILSSKKLLLSDSGFYLCAWNSQGNQPQHFGDGTRLSIL.

V and J are TRBV2 and TRBJ1-3, with 8 bases matching TRBD1. The CDR3 length is 13 residues. The germline V gene encodes CDR1 SNHLY and CDR2 FYNNEI. V gave up 4 bases and J gave up 4 bases; unmatched junction bases: 0. In nucleotides, the CDR3 is TGTGCCAGCAGTGGGACAGGGGGAAACACCATATATTTT. It is translated as CASSGTGGNTIYF.